This TCR beta chain is from a study of beta chain features in type 1 diabetes. This CDR3 is built from 14 residues. CDR1 and CDR2 from the germline V gene are SGHRS and YFSETQ. V was pared by 0 bases and J by 5 bases, with 3 bases of the junction left unmatched. Reverse transcribing all isolated RNA meant expressed TCRB transcripts were sequenced. Regulatory, naive and central memory T cell samples averaged around 3.6 million reads. This table comes from immunoSEQ multiplex PCR, and its TCRdb copy is limited to in-frame clones, with some not included. The sample gives 230,000 or so clones, approximately 16% of which show up once; 0.065% to 0.095% is in the top ten. Cells sorted by CD45RO/CCR7/CD25/CD127/CD95/CD27 comprised CD4+ naive, central memory, regulatory and stem cell-like memory cells. Study-level results: Any HLA-type effect on TCRB rearrangement remained unresolved here. Among patients with Type 1 diabetes, TCRB CDR3s were moderately but significantly shorter in every one of the four CD4+ subsets. There were fewer insertions and more deletions at the VDJ junctions of type 1 diabetes patients.

Comment on this clone: Its specificity is unknown.

The V and J genes are TRBV5-1 and TRBJ2-5; 8 bases fit TRBD2. The sequence derives from a man between 25 and 39 years old with type 1 diabetes. Sequenced material: naive CD4+ T cells from blood. CDR3 amino acids: CASSLAGGKETQYF. CDR3 DNA: TGCGCCAGCAGCTTGGCGGGAGGGAAGGAGACCCAGTACTTC.